This T cell receptor beta chain was identified during a study of technical replicates of blood from a handful of donors. This CDR3 comprises 17 residues. V gave up 4 bases and J gave up 0 bases, with 13 bases separating them. Germline V lookup: CDR1 KGHSH, CDR2 LQKENI. Method: immunoSEQ multiplex PCR; TCRdb's copy keeps in-frame clones and lacks some. The data show some 64,000 clones, 80% to 95% seen once. This chain links TRBV18 with TRBJ1-6; the D is unclear. Specimen: PBMCs. The sequence derives from a human donor in good health. Some clones in this sample may be carry-over from other donors' samples. The CDR3 protein is CASSREVASSYNSPLHF. As DNA, the CDR3 is TGTGCCAGCTCACGAGAGGTGGCGAGCTCCTATAATTCACCCCTCCACTTT.